The subject of this entry is one T cell receptor beta chain. Which antigen it targets is not known. Qualities for individual bases were not recorded, and no much larger clone is one base off. The data originate from a study of T cell changes during pregnancy in multiple sclerosis (dated by TCRdb to the late 2010s). Context from the whole study: The study looked at changes in the T cell repertoire across pregnancy in women with multiple sclerosis.

V is pruned by 3 bases and J by 7 bases, leaving 6 bases of the junction without a gene match. The germline V gene (reference sequence) supplies CDR1 MNHEY and CDR2 SMNVEV. The CDR3 has 15 amino acids, counting the end cysteine and phenylalanine. Of the read, only the CDR3 DNA is kept; its 45 bases are in frame from base 1. The library was built by means of the immunoSEQ multiplex PCR assay. The table was pulled from immuneACCESS by TCRdb, which kept in-frame rearrangements only. Such tables lose some clones; where checked, under half of the loss comes from unresolved V genes, and the rest has no known cause. The sample table holds over 50,000 clones, of which 92% were seen once. In total, the top ten clones hold under 0.7% of the sample.

The sequence is built from TRBV27 and TRBJ1-5; the junction holds 10 bases that match TRBD1. The TCR sequence derives from a female donor with multiple sclerosis, enrolled in a pregnancy study. The sample was CD4+ T cells from peripheral blood mononuclear cells, taken after pregnancy. The DNA sequence is as follows: TGTGCCAGCAGTTTGGACGGGACAGGGGTCCAGCCCCAGCATTTT. This translates into CASSLDGTGVQPQHF.